The source of this T cell receptor beta chain is a study of chemoradiotherapy in HPV16-positive cancers. Germline CDR1 KGHSH, CDR2 LQKENI. Deletions cut 6 bases from V and 7 bases from J, with 15 bases between. The CDR3 spans 13 residues. Generated by immunoSEQ multiplex PCR, the TCRdb table keeps only in-frame clones and is missing some. The profile shows 10,000 to 14,000 clones, about nine tenths of them singletons. In its sample, this clone was seen a few times. The TCR comes from a human donor with HPV-associated anogenital cancer. The rearrangement joins TRBV18 to TRBJ1-1; D is possibly TRBD1 (5 bases). This specimen consisted of blood, obtained from a patient who underwent chemoradiotherapy. The CDR3 reads CASSSGTGSEAFF. CDR3 DNA sequence: TGTGCCAGCTCCAGTGGGACGGGGAGTGAAGCTTTCTTT. Full variable domain (remainder filled in from reference TRBV18 and TRBJ1-1): NAGVMQNPRHLVRRRGQEARLRCSPMKGHSHVYWYRQLPEEGLKFMVYLQKENIIDESGMPKERFSAEFPKEGPSILRIQQVVRGDSAAYFCASSSGTGSEAFFGQGTRLTVV.